This TCR beta chain was sequenced in a study of cytomegalovirus exposure and HLA in healthy donors. Study conclusions and caveats: An analysis that came later showed most CMV-associated TCR beta chains appearing HLA-restricted. Productive status was seen about 87% or about 30% of the time for most TCR beta V segments in an earlier analysis. Later analysis demonstrated an association between a missense DCLRE1C variant and TCR beta V- and J-gene trimming.

There are 15 residues in the CDR3. After removal of 4 bases from V and 4 bases from J, the junction contained 1 base not matched to a gene. Germline V CDR1 and CDR2: MNHEY, SMNVEV (reference sequence). With respect to this clone: What it recognizes is unknown.

Researchers ran the PCR with 60 Vbeta and 13 Jbeta primers. Original processing notes: Later work found around 80 million unique TCR beta chains, with roughly 11 million shared. Repertoires were generated with immunoSEQ multiplex PCR, while TCRdb's copy carries only in-frame clones and drops some. V, J and clone size are taken as reported in that table, and D and trimming were inferred from the DNA itself. The repertoire holds roughly 220,000 clones, 75% to 85% seen once, with 2.5% to 3.5% in the top ten. V gene TRBV27 combines with J gene TRBJ2-1; 13 bases align to TRBD2. The sample was PBMCs. The source is a woman in her thirties or forties in good health and CMV-seronegative. The CDR3: CASSWGLAGYNEQFF. CDR3 DNA sequence: TGTGCCAGCAGTTGGGGACTAGCGGGATACAATGAGCAGTTCTTC.